This T cell receptor (beta chain) was identified during a study of blood T cell repertoires in COVID-19. About the study: There were acute and convalescent COVID-19 samples, and they came from the United States, Italy and Spain.

The CDR3 has 17 amino acids. Germline assignment: CDR1 LNHDA and CDR2 SQIVND (reference sequence). Trimming shortened V by 0 bases and J by 2 bases, and 15 bases separated the two germline ends. In the original workflow: Quantification of nucleated cells was approximated via reference gene primer amplification. Only in-frame clones appear in the TCRdb table, and some are missing; sequencing was by immunoSEQ multiplex PCR. The V and J calls and clone size come from that table; D and trimming were worked out from the DNA. The sample lists some 390,000 clones; approximately 86% were seen once. Source material: peripheral blood. This chain uses TRBV19 with TRBJ2-3, with D perhaps matching TRBD2 (6 bases). The clonotype was recovered from a human donor in a cohort sampled during active COVID-19. The CDR3 DNA sequence: TGTGCCAGTAGTATAGACCTTGGGGACTCATACACAGATACGCAGTATTTT. Its protein product is CASSIDLGDSYTDTQYF.